Listed here are 21 T cell receptor beta chains from one sample, sequenced in a study of OX40 agonist ivuxolimab in advanced cancers. TCRdb's table, derived via immunoSEQ multiplex PCR, lists solely in-frame clones and lacks some. In the table there are 95,000 to 150,000 clones, 75% to 90% of which are singletons. Sequencing used CD4+ or CD8+ T cells sorted from blood, obtained in a trial of the OX40 agonist ivuxolimab. These receptors originate from an adult with an advanced solid tumor such as melanoma, head and neck, liver or kidney cancer.

The chain uses TRBV7-2 and TRBJ1-1; D remains unclear. Germline assignment: CDR1 SGHTA and CDR2 FQGNSA. The CDR3 loop spans 14 amino acids. V lost 0 bases and J lost 1, with 6 bases in between. The CDR3 DNA reads TGTGCCAGCAGCTTAGCGCAGGCGAACACTGAAGCTTTCTTT. Amino acid sequence: CASSLAQANTEAFF. The variable domain in full, completed from reference TRBV7-2 and TRBJ1-1, reads GAGVSQSPSNKVTEKGKDVELRCDPISGHTALYWYRQSLGQGLEFLIYFQGNSAPDKSGLPSDRFSAERTGGSVSTLTIQRTQQEDSAVYLCASSLAQANTEAFFGQGTRLTVV.

J is TRBJ1-6 and V is TRBV28, with D unclear. This CDR3 comprises 17 residues. Germline CDR1 reads MDHEN; CDR2 reads SYDVKM. V was shortened by 4 bases and J by 1 base, with 14 bases between the two germline ends. The CDR3 spells CASSSPSEGSYNSPLHF. CDR3 nucleotide sequence: TGTGCCAGCAGTTCCCCCTCCGAGGGTTCCTATAATTCACCCCTCCACTTT.

This sequence joins TRBV27 and TRBJ2-2; D is undetermined. Germline V lookup: CDR1 MNHEY, CDR2 SMNVEV (reference sequence). V was pared by 6 bases and J by 8 bases, with 10 bases between. The CDR3 length is 12 residues. CDR3 coding DNA: TGTGCCAGCAGGCCCCGTGTTGGGGAGCTGTTTTTT. Translated, it gives CASRPRVGELFF.

The genes are TRBV28 and TRBJ2-7; possibly TRBD1 for D (5 bases). The CDR3 is 15 residues long. Deletions cut 7 bases from V and 0 bases from J, with 16 bases between. Germline V gene data show CDR1 as MDHEN and CDR2 as SYDVKM. CDR3 nucleotides: TGTGCCAGCAATGATGACAGCCTACTCTCCTACGAGCAGTACTTC. This translates into CASNDDSLLSYEQYF.

The genes are TRBV18 and TRBJ2-6; possible D gene TRBD1, 5 bases. V dropped 3 bases and J dropped 12 bases, with 9 bases sitting between them. This CDR3 has 12 residues. CDR1 is KGHSH and CDR2 is LQKENI in the germline V gene. CDR3 residues: CASSPGQGVLTF. Here the CDR3 DNA reads TGTGCCAGCTCACCCGGCCAGGGCGTCCTGACTTTC.

CDR3: CASTGQGSEAFF. The CDR3 DNA follows: TGCGCCAGCACCGGACAGGGGTCTGAAGCTTTCTTT. V and J are TRBV5-1 and TRBJ1-1, with 9 bases that match TRBD1. The V gene's germline CDR1 is SGHRS and CDR2 YFSETQ. V lost 6 bases and J lost 6; bases outside the gene matches: 3. This CDR3 contains 12 residues.

The rearrangement uses TRBV9 and TRBJ2-3; no reliable D call. V was pared by 4 bases and J by 0 bases, with 9 bases between. CDR3 length: 14 amino acids. Germline CDR1 SGDLS, CDR2 YYNGEE. CDR3 protein: CASSPRTSTDTQYF. In DNA, the CDR3 is TGTGCCAGCAGCCCCCGCACTAGCACAGATACGCAGTATTTT. The variable domain in full, with the rest retrieved from reference TRBV9 and TRBJ2-3, is DSGVTQTPKHLITATGQRVTLRCSPRSGDLSVYWYQQSLDQGLQFLIQYYNGEERAKGNILERFSAQQFPDLHSELNLSSLELGDSALYFCASSPRTSTDTQYFGPGTRLTVL.

This chain joins TRBV7-2 and TRBJ1-5; D gene uncertain. CDR3 length: 12 residues. Germline-derived CDR1 and CDR2 are SGHTA and FQGNSA. Trimming took 5 bases from V and 6 from J, leaving 8 bases between them. The CDR3 spells CASSPPGQPQHF. Written as DNA, the CDR3 is TGTGCCAGCAGCCCGCCGGGTCAGCCCCAGCATTTT.

A word on this clone: The sample carries other DNA sequences with the same CDR3. The V gene is TRBV2, the J gene TRBJ1-3; no firm D call. Deletions cut 2 bases from V and 4 bases from J, with 3 bases between. Looked up from germline, CDR1 is SNHLY and CDR2 is FYNNEI. The CDR3 consists of 12 residues. CDR3 in amino acids: CASSESGNTIYF. The CDR3, as DNA: TGTGCCAGCAGTGAATCGGGAAACACCATATATTTT.

The V and J genes are TRBV2 and TRBJ1-5; TRBD1 agrees at 9 bases. CDR3 length: 15 residues. Trimming took 3 bases from V and 5 from J; bases not matched to a gene: 5. From germline, CDR1 is SNHLY and CDR2 FYNNEI. The DNA of the CDR3 is TGTGCCAGCAGTGAGAGAGGGACAGGGTATCAGCCCCAGCATTTT. This codes for CASSERGTGYQPQHF.

The V gene is TRBV19, the J gene TRBJ2-2; D unresolved. The CDR3 consists of 15 residues. CDR1 is LNHDA and CDR2 is SQIVND in the germline V gene (reference sequence). Deletions cut 5 bases from V and 6 bases from J, with 16 bases between. The CDR3 coding sequence is TGTGCCAGTAGTCCAGGATCCAGTGGCCCCGGGGAGCTGTTTTTT. This sequence encodes CASSPGSSGPGELFF.

The V gene is TRBV4-1, the J gene TRBJ2-3; tentative D call: TRBD1 (6 bases). V was pared by 1 base and J by 2 bases, with 13 bases between. The CDR3 totals 16 residues. CDR1 and CDR2 (germline): MGHRA, YSYEKL. CDR3 residues: CASSQGDKGLTDTQYF. The CDR3 DNA reads TGCGCCAGCAGCCAAGGGGACAAGGGGCTCACAGATACGCAGTATTTT.

The J gene is TRBJ1-2, the V gene TRBV6-6, with 7 bases that match TRBD1. CDR1 is MNHNY and CDR2 is SVGAGI in the germline V gene (reference sequence). V trimming: 2 bases; J trimming: 2 bases; junction bases outside the gene matches: 2. The CDR3 is 14 amino acids. CDR3 region: CASSYAGQNYGYTF. CDR3 in DNA: TGTGCCAGCAGTTACGCGGGACAGAACTATGGCTACACCTTC.

The V gene is TRBV19, the J gene TRBJ1-2, with D tentatively TRBD1 (5 bases). This CDR3 is built from 12 residues. Germline lookup yields CDR1 LNHDA and CDR2 SQIVND (reference sequence). V gave up 7 bases and J gave up 2 bases, with 8 bases separating them. This chain's CDR3 is CASNEGNYGYTF. Written as DNA, the CDR3 is TGTGCCAGTAATGAGGGGAACTATGGCTACACCTTC.

The chain employs TRBV2 and TRBJ1-4, with 7 positions matching TRBD1. Trimming removed 8 bases from V and 4 bases from J; junction bases left unmatched: 4. CDR1 SNHLY and CDR2 FYNNEI come from the germline V gene. This CDR3 contains 13 residues. CDR3 coding DNA: TGTGCCAGCCTGGGACAGATTAATGAAAAACTGTTTTTT. Translating gives CASLGQINEKLFF.

CDR3 amino acids: CASTGDLDSYEQYF. CDR3 DNA: TGTGCCAGCACAGGGGACCTAGACTCCTACGAGCAGTACTTC. J is TRBJ2-7 and V is TRBV21-1; the table names TRBD1, a call not compared with the DNA. TRBV21-1 is assigned pseudogene status. This CDR3 region has 14 residues.

The J gene is TRBJ2-7, the V gene TRBV6-5; maybe TRBD2 (5 bases). Germline CDR1 is MNHEY and CDR2 is SVGAGI. The V gene lost 6 bases and the J gene lost 2 bases, with 8 bases spanning the gap. The CDR3 loop spans 12 amino acids. The CDR3 loop is CASRTITYEQYF. The CDR3 DNA reads as TGTGCCAGCAGGACTATAACCTACGAGCAGTACTTC.

The chain carries TRBV19 and TRBJ1-6; TRBD1 matches 10 bases. Germline lookup yields CDR1 LNHDA and CDR2 SQIVND (reference sequence). The junction had 9 bases not matched to a gene; V was cut back by 3 bases and J by 7 bases. The CDR3 is 17 residues long. The CDR3 sequence is CASSINSGTGANSPLHF. CDR3 in DNA: TGTGCCAGTAGTATCAACTCCGGGACAGGGGCCAATTCACCCCTCCACTTT.

The chain couples TRBV6-5 to TRBJ1-6; D not certain. CDR1 and CDR2 (germline): MNHEY, SVGAGI. The V gene lost 4 bases and the J gene lost 13 bases, with 20 bases spanning the gap. This CDR3 is 15 amino acids long. CDR3 DNA: TGTGCCAGCAGTTTGATATCTAGGGCCTCTGACCCCCTCCACTTT. It codes for CASSLISRASDPLHF.

The chain recombines TRBV5-1 with TRBJ2-3; TRBD1 or TRBD2 may be the D gene (5 bases each). Germline CDR1 reads SGHRS; CDR2 reads YFSETQ. V was clipped by 0 bases and J by 0 bases, with 8 bases between them. This CDR3 is 15 amino acids long. The CDR3 DNA reads as TGCGCCAGCAGCTTGGCCGGGGCTAGCACAGATACGCAGTATTTT. It encodes CASSLAGASTDTQYF.

This chain joins TRBV30 and TRBJ1-2; D unclear. Germline V gene sequence: CDR1 GTSNPN, CDR2 SVGIG (reference sequence). The germline V and J ends were trimmed by 5 bases and 2 bases, with 6 bases remaining between them. CDR3 length: 11 residues. CDR3 residues: CAWGQNYGYTF. CDR3 in DNA: TGTGCCTGGGGCCAGAACTATGGCTACACCTTC. The whole variable domain, remainder taken from reference TRBV30 and TRBJ1-2, is SQTIHQWPATLVQPVGSPLSLECTVEGTSNPNLYWYRQAAGRGLQLLFYSVGIGQISSEVPQNLSASRPQDRQFILSSKKLLLSDSGFYLCAWGQNYGYTFGSGTRLTVV.